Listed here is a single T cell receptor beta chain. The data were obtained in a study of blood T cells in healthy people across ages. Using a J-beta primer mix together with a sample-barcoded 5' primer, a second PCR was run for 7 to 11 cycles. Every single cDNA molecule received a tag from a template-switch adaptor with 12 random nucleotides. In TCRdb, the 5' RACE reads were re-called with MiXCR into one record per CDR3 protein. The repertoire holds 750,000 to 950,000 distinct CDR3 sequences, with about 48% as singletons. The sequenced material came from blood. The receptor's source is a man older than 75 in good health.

The CDR3 reads CASSRALYEQYF. The CDR3 region has the DNA TGTGCCAGCAGCCGGGCCTTGTACGAGCAGTACTTC. This chain links TRBV7-9 with TRBJ2-7; no reliable D call. V was trimmed by 5 bases and J by 4 bases, leaving 9 bases between them. The length of the CDR3 is 12 residues. From germline, CDR1 is SEHNR and CDR2 FQNEAQ (reference sequence).